The entry below describes one TCR beta chain. Replicate sorted-subset PCRs were loaded with 150 to 250 ng DNA, about 30,000 T cell genomes. Sequencing used immunoSEQ multiplex PCR; TCRdb keeps in-frame clones, though not all of them. The table lists a few million clones, just under 95% of them singletons. The CDR3 has 16 amino acids. The germline V gene encodes CDR1 GTSNPN and CDR2 SVGIG (reference sequence). V trimming: 1 base; J trimming: 6 bases; junction bases outside the gene matches: 7. This record belongs to a study of shared clonotypes between healthy human individuals. This sequence was found in a man between 18 and 29 years old in good health. Some clones in this sample may be carry-over from other donors' samples. The chain combines TRBV30 with TRBJ1-5; TRBD1 aligns across 12 bases. The sample taken for sequencing was naive CD4+ T cells from PBMCs. As to subset: CD45RA+ positively selected. Here the CDR3 DNA reads TGTGCCTGGAGTGGGGGACAGGGGGCTTTGGGTCAGCCCCAGCATTTT. It encodes CAWSGGQGALGQPQHF.